This T cell receptor (beta chain) was recorded in a study of vaccination and CD4 T cells after COVID-19. Overall study: The study enrolled six male and four female convalescents, two of whom were Hispanic.

Time point given: late sampling 161 to 241 days after vaccination in a few convalescent patients. This sample's treatment: approximately 11-day PBMC culture with coronavirus spike peptide pools or control peptides (ViraFEST assay). This clonotype was picked up a small number of times. Its specificity is not known. Scientists ran DNA taken from cultured CD4+ T cells through the Oncomine TCR Beta short-read assay for sequencing. TCRdb ran MiXCR on the PCR reads and lists one entry per CDR3 protein. The table records more than 20,000 distinct CDR3 sequences, about 40% of them present only once. Overall study results and limits: Convalescent participants were relatively few, and none had early post-infection timepoints studied.

Source: CD4+ T cells from blood, cultured in vitro, taken about 7 months after SARS-CoV-2 vaccination. The TCR was taken from a human donor who had recovered from COVID-19.

CDR3 sequence reads: CASGGRAGNEQFF. The CDR3 DNA sequence: TGTGCCAGCGGCGGGAGGGCCGGAAATGAGCAGTTCTTC. The genes are TRBV7-8 and TRBJ2-1; 9 bases map to TRBD2. This CDR3 has 13 residues. V lost 8 bases and J lost 7; bases outside the gene matches: 6. The germline gives CDR1 SGHVS, CDR2 FQNEAQ.